Below are 14 T cell receptor beta chains sequenced from a single sample in a study of blood T cell repertoires in COVID-19. Libraries were prepared by immunoSEQ multiplex PCR; TCRdb keeps only in-frame clonotypes and omits some of them. The data contain about 75,000 clones, about four fifths of them singletons. Sequencing input: peripheral blood. These receptors all stem from a woman aged 80 or older with active or convalescent COVID-19.

The chain is built from TRBV30 and TRBJ1-2; no clear D gene. Looked up from germline, CDR1 is GTSNPN and CDR2 is SVGIG (reference sequence). V gave up 1 base and J gave up 7 bases, with 7 bases separating them. The CDR3 spans 11 residues. The CDR3 loop is CAWSGGGGYTF. In nucleotides, the CDR3 is TGTGCCTGGAGTGGGGGAGGTGGCTACACCTTC.

The V call is TRBV11-2, the J call TRBJ1-1, with D possibly being TRBD1 (6 bases). Looked up from germline, CDR1 is SGHAT and CDR2 is FQNNGV. CDR3 length: 17 residues. The ends were cut back, 1 base at V and 4 bases at J, with 19 bases in the middle. Here the CDR3 reads CASSLGLTGRSGTEAFF. As DNA, the CDR3 is TGTGCCAGCAGCTTAGGGTTGACAGGCCGAAGTGGCACTGAAGCTTTCTTT.

The chain carries TRBV5-1 and TRBJ1-1; D is undetermined. Between the trimmed V and J ends, which lost 0 bases and 5 bases, there was a span of 11 bases. This CDR3 is built from 14 residues. Germline-derived CDR1 and CDR2 are SGHRS and YFSETQ. The CDR3 sequence: CASSLAPSGTEAFF. The CDR3 nucleotides read TGCGCCAGCAGCTTGGCTCCCTCCGGTACTGAAGCTTTCTTT.

This chain uses TRBV19 with TRBJ2-2; D gene unclear. V was shortened by 1 base and J by 5 bases, with 8 bases between the two germline ends. This CDR3 has 14 residues. Germline CDR1 reads LNHDA; CDR2 reads SQIVND (reference sequence). The CDR3 region is CASSIVVSTGELFF. The CDR3 DNA reads as TGTGCCAGTAGTATAGTTGTATCTACCGGGGAGCTGTTTTTT.

This rearrangement joins TRBV6-5 to TRBJ1-2; tentatively, D is TRBD1 (5 bases). The CDR3 has 11 amino acids. The V and J ends lost 8 bases and 5 bases respectively, with 9 bases between them. CDR1 and CDR2 from the germline V gene are MNHEY and SVGAGI. Written as DNA, the CDR3 is TGTGCCAGCGGAAAGGGGTATGGCTACACCTTC. Amino acids: CASGKGYGYTF.

V gene TRBV2 combines with J gene TRBJ2-1; TRBD1 agrees at 8 bases. CDR3 length equals 13 residues. Per the germline V gene, CDR1 is SNHLY and CDR2 is FYNNEI. J was trimmed by 6 bases and V by 10 bases; bases with no gene match: 8. The CDR3 nucleotides read TGTGCCACCACCCGACAGGGGCTCAATGAGCAGTTCTTC. Its protein is CATTRQGLNEQFF. The entire variable domain, with the rest obtained from reference TRBV2 and TRBJ2-1, is as follows: EPEVTQTPSHQVTQMGQEVILRCVPISNHLYFYWYRQILGQKVEFLVSFYNNEISEKSEIFDDQFSVERPDGSNFTLKIRSTKLEDSAMYFCATTRQGLNEQFFGPGTRLTVL.

On this clone: This sample includes further DNA sequences coding for the same CDR3. This CDR3 is CASSVTGLNTGELFF. The CDR3 DNA sequence: TGTGCCAGCAGTGTGACAGGTTTGAACACCGGGGAGCTGTTTTTT. The rearrangement uses TRBV28 and TRBJ2-2; tentative D call: TRBD1 (6 bases). From germline, CDR1 is MDHEN and CDR2 SYDVKM. The CDR3 loop spans 15 amino acids. The V and J ends lost 5 bases and 1 base respectively, with 11 bases between them.

This rearrangement joins TRBV14 to TRBJ2-3; 10 bases are a match to TRBD1. The CDR3 runs to 16 residues. The trim removed 2 bases at V and 4 bases at J, leaving 6 bases unmatched. Per the germline V gene, CDR1 is SGHDN and CDR2 is FVKESK. The CDR3 nucleotides are TGTGCCAGCAGCCAATTTCCAGGACAGGGGGCAGATACGCAGTATTTT. It specifies CASSQFPGQGADTQYF.

The genes are TRBV2 and TRBJ1-3; 7 nucleotides match TRBD1. Germline V lookup: CDR1 SNHLY, CDR2 FYNNEI. V dropped 8 bases and J dropped 0; count of bases not matched to a gene: 1. The CDR3 is 13 residues long. CDR3 amino acids: CASDRDSGNTIYF. Written as DNA, the CDR3 is TGTGCCAGCGACAGGGACTCTGGAAACACCATATATTTT.

The chain couples TRBV20-1 to TRBJ1-2; possible D gene TRBD1, 5 bases. V was cut by 8 bases and J by 4 bases, with 11 bases left in between. The CDR3 is 11 amino acids. Looked up from germline, CDR1 is DFQATT and CDR2 is SNEGSKA (reference sequence). CDR3 sequence reads: CSPQVSYGYTF. The CDR3 nucleotides are TGCAGTCCACAGGTCTCCTATGGCTACACCTTC.

The chain couples TRBV28 to TRBJ2-7; no reliable D call. This CDR3 comprises 16 residues. Germline lookup yields CDR1 MDHEN and CDR2 SYDVKM. V was pared by 4 bases and J by 3 bases, with 19 bases between. In DNA form, the CDR3 reads TGTGCCAGCAGTTACCCTCGGAGCGCGATCTTCTACGAGCAGTACTTC. Translated: CASSYPRSAIFYEQYF.

This chain links TRBV25-1 with TRBJ2-7; 10 nucleotides line up with TRBD1. With V trimmed by 2 bases and J by 1 base, 8 bases remained unmatched. The CDR3 has 17 residues. Germline lookup yields CDR1 MGHDK and CDR2 SYGVNS. This chain's CDR3 is CASSEGDRGPSSYEQYF. The CDR3, as DNA: TGTGCCAGCAGTGAAGGGGACAGGGGACCCTCATCCTACGAGCAGTACTTC.

This clone was observed a single time. One end of the junction is discordant with germline, which a read error may explain. The V call is TRBV19, the J call TRBJ2-7; D may be TRBD1 (5 bases). The CDR3 extends over 13 amino acids. Germline V gene lookup returns CDR1 LNHDA and CDR2 SQIVND (reference sequence). In nucleotides, the CDR3 is TGTACCAGTAGGGCGACAGCCACCTACGAGCAGTACTTC. As protein: CTSRATATYEQYF. Full variable domain (rest looked up from reference TRBV19 and TRBJ2-7): DGGITQSPKYLFRKEGQNVTLSCEQNLNHDAMYWYRQDPGQGLRLIYYSQIVNDFQKGDIAEGYSVSREKKESFPLTVTSAQKNPTAFYLCTSRATATYEQYFGPGTRLTVT.

This sequence joins TRBV4-2 and TRBJ1-1, with D possibly matching TRBD1 (6 bases). The germline gives CDR1 LGHNA, CDR2 YNFKEQ. Between the trimmed V and J ends, which lost 5 bases and 6 bases, there was a span of 19 bases. This CDR3 comprises 15 residues. The CDR3: CASSIPFRGPSEAFF. DNA of the CDR3: TGTGCCAGCAGCATCCCATTCAGGGGCCCCTCTGAAGCTTTCTTT.